This is a list of T cell receptor beta chains from one sample in a study of blood T cell repertoires in COVID-19. Clones were read by immunoSEQ multiplex PCR, and TCRdb kept only the in-frame ones, dropping some. The profile shows about 190,000 clones, approximately 86% of them singletons. The specimen sequenced was peripheral blood. These receptors were obtained from a young woman with active or convalescent COVID-19. The CDR3 runs from the conserved cysteine through the conserved F or W. The D gene is left open where the match is weak. Some rows have no size entry. The others give once, few or many, or a class for an expanded clone.

J gene,clone size,D gene,V gene,CDR3 protein,CDR3 DNA
TRBJ1-2,.,.,TRBV3-1/TRBV3-2,CASSQWDTNYGYTF,TGTGCCAGCAGCCAATGGGACACTAACTATGGCTACACCTTC
TRBJ2-5,.,.,TRBV20-1,CSASSYLRYQETQYF,TGCAGTGCTAGTTCGTACCTCAGGTACCAAGAGACCCAGTACTTC
TRBJ1-4,.,TRBD1,TRBV3-1/TRBV3-2,CASSRQGLAEKLFF,TGTGCCAGCAGCCGACAGGGTCTCGCCGAAAAACTGTTTTTT
TRBJ2-2,.,TRBD2,TRBV27,CASRASGRFSYTGELFF,TGTGCCAGCAGGGCTAGCGGGAGGTTCTCGTACACCGGGGAGCTGTTTTTT
TRBJ2-5,few,.,TRBV24-1,CATSDRGGWETQYF,TGTGCCACCAGTGATCGAGGGGGTTGGGAGACCCAGTACTTC
TRBJ2-3,.,TRBD2,TRBV11-2,CASSWGAGGSTDTQYF,TGTGCCAGCAGCTGGGGAGCGGGGGGGAGCACAGATACGCAGTATTTT
TRBJ1-1,few,TRBD1,TRBV5-6,CASRYRTGPMNTEAFF,TGTGCCAGCAGATATCGGACAGGGCCGATGAACACTGAAGCTTTCTTT
TRBJ1-4,.,TRBD1,TRBV6-4,CASTSRGRTGDEKLFF,TGTGCCAGCACTTCACGGGGGAGAACAGGGGATGAAAAACTGTTTTTT
TRBJ2-7,.,.,TRBV28,CASSLGPPTASYEQYF,TGTGCCAGCAGTTTAGGCCCTCCGACAGCCTCCTACGAGCAGTACTTC
TRBJ2-5,.,TRBD2,TRBV11-2,CASSFSGESVQETQYF,TGTGCCAGCAGCTTTAGCGGGGAGAGTGTCCAAGAGACCCAGTACTTC
TRBJ1-6,.,TRBD1,TRBV9,CASSQRSTGPNSPLHF,TGTGCCAGCAGCCAGAGATCGACAGGGCCTAATTCACCCCTCCACTTT
TRBJ1-2,once,.,TRBV10-3,CAINGATANYGYTF,TGTGCCATCAATGGGGCTACAGCTAACTATGGCTACACCTTC
TRBJ1-6,.,TRBD1,TRBV11-3,CASSLVVTGTAYNSPLHF,TGTGCCAGCAGCTTAGTTGTTACAGGGACAGCCTATAATTCACCCCTCCACTTT
TRBJ1-1,.,.,TRBV7-9,CASSLAGTEAFF,TGTGCCAGCAGCCTCGCCGGTACTGAAGCTTTCTTT
TRBJ1-1,.,.,TRBV9,CASSVQNPPRGSMNTEAFF,TGTGCCAGCAGCGTGCAAAACCCCCCGAGGGGGTCAATGAACACTGAAGCTTTCTTT
TRBJ2-7,.,TRBD1,TRBV24-1,CATSDPGQGAWEQYF,TGTGCCACCAGTGATCCGGGACAGGGGGCGTGGGAGCAGTACTTC
TRBJ2-7,.,.,TRBV28,CASSPSDSYEQYF,TGTGCCAGCAGTCCCTCTGATAGCTACGAGCAGTACTTC
TRBJ1-2,.,TRBD1,TRBV6-5,CASSTGGDYGYTF,TGTGCCAGCAGTACAGGGGGCGACTATGGCTACACCTTC
TRBJ1-1,.,.,TRBV19,CASSSSLIVTEAFF,TGTGCCAGTAGTTCCTCCCTTATCGTCACTGAAGCTTTCTTT
TRBJ1-2,.,TRBD1,TRBV5-4,CASSLGDRGDGYTF,TGTGCCAGCAGCTTGGGGGACAGGGGTGATGGCTACACCTTC
TRBJ2-1,.,TRBD2,TRBV24-1,CATSDAGGFSEQFF,TGTGCCACCAGTGATGCGGGAGGGTTTTCTGAGCAGTTCTTC
TRBJ1-5,.,TRBD1,TRBV7-8,CASSFRANGQGIGQPQHF,TGTGCCAGCAGCTTCAGGGCGAACGGACAGGGGATAGGCCAGCCCCAGCATTTT
TRBJ1-1,.,TRBD1,TRBV5-1,CASSSYRGSTEAFF,TGCGCCAGCAGCAGTTACAGGGGATCCACTGAAGCTTTCTTT
TRBJ1-2,few,TRBD1,TRBV4-1,CASSLGQDGYGYTF,TGCGCCAGCAGCCTTGGACAGGACGGATATGGCTACACCTTC
TRBJ2-7,.,.,TRBV29-1,CSVVANYEQYF,TGCAGCGTTGTTGCGAACTACGAGCAGTACTTC
TRBJ1-2,.,.,TRBV9,CASSASHVAGYGYTF,TGTGCCAGCAGCGCCTCACACGTCGCGGGATATGGCTACACCTTC
TRBJ2-6,.,.,TRBV6-1,CASSVWESSGANVLTF,TGTGCCAGCAGTGTTTGGGAGAGCTCTGGGGCCAACGTCCTGACTTTC
TRBJ1-5,.,.,TRBV19,CASVYREGSNQPQHF,TGTGCCAGTGTCTACAGGGAAGGAAGCAATCAGCCCCAGCATTTT
TRBJ2-7,.,.,TRBV30,CAWSGGRGDEQYF,TGTGCCTGGAGTGGAGGGCGCGGCGACGAGCAGTACTTC
TRBJ2-5,.,.,TRBV3-1/TRBV3-2,CASSSGVWETQYF,TGTGCCAGCAGCTCAGGGGTTTGGGAGACCCAGTACTTC
TRBJ1-1,.,.,TRBV29-1,CSACSSGLEAFF,TGCAGCGCGTGTAGCAGCGGCCTAGAAGCTTTCTTT
TRBJ2-7,.,.,TRBV11-3,CASSLAGSTYEQYF,TGTGCCAGCAGCTTAGCGGGAAGCACCTACGAGCAGTACTTC
TRBJ1-1,.,.,TRBV5-4,CASSSSFRGKAEAFF,TGTGCCAGCAGCTCCTCTTTCCGAGGGAAGGCTGAAGCTTTCTTT
TRBJ2-3,.,TRBD2,TRBV6-5,CASRPGLASSDTQYF,TGTGCCAGCAGACCGGGACTAGCGAGCTCAGATACGCAGTATTTT
TRBJ2-7,once,TRBD2,TRBV28,CASNPGGTLSYEQYF,TGTGCCAGCAACCCGGGGGGGACACTATCCTACGAGCAGTACTTC
TRBJ1-2,.,.,TRBV20-1,CSASQGFSYGYTF,TGCAGTGCTAGTCAGGGTTTCTCCTATGGCTACACCTTC
TRBJ2-2,.,TRBD1,TRBV2,CASSDKGAYTGELFF,TGTGCCAGCAGTGATAAGGGGGCGTATACCGGGGAGCTGTTTTTT
TRBJ2-7,.,.,TRBV4-1,CASSQDWGSSYEQYF,TGCGCCAGCAGCCAAGATTGGGGCAGTTCCTACGAGCAGTACTTC
TRBJ1-2,.,TRBD1,TRBV7-6,CASSLEPEDRGLSYGYTF,TGTGCCAGCAGCTTAGAACCTGAGGACAGGGGATTGAGCTATGGCTACACCTTC
TRBJ2-1,.,.,TRBV29-1,CSIPTGYNEQFF,TGCAGCATCCCAACAGGATACAATGAGCAGTTCTTC
TRBJ2-4,.,.,TRBV6-5,CASSYTRGGAKNIQYF,TGTGCCAGCAGTTACACAAGGGGGGGAGCCAAAAACATTCAGTACTTC
TRBJ1-5,many,.,TRBV9,CASSVEGTPNQPQHF,TGTGCCAGCAGCGTAGAAGGGACACCGAATCAGCCCCAGCATTTT
TRBJ2-3,.,.,TRBV29-1,CSVEEGATDTQYF,TGCAGCGTTGAGGAGGGAGCGACAGATACGCAGTATTTT
TRBJ2-7,.,.,TRBV10-2,CASSLTASYEQYF,TGCGCCAGCAGCTTGACAGCATCCTACGAGCAGTACTTC
TRBJ2-3,.,.,TRBV11-2,CASSLLFGRVTDTQYF,TGTGCCAGCAGCTTACTCTTTGGCAGGGTGACAGATACGCAGTATTTT
TRBJ2-1,.,TRBD2,TRBV19,CASSPLAGEMSNEQFF,TGTGCCAGTAGCCCACTAGCGGGAGAGATGTCCAATGAGCAGTTCTTC
TRBJ1-5,few,.,TRBV28,CASSQLGKPQHF,TGTGCCAGCAGCCAACTAGGGAAGCCCCAGCATTTT
TRBJ1-4,.,TRBD1,TRBV6-1,CASSETGINEKLFF,TGTGCCAGCAGTGAGACAGGGATCAATGAAAAACTGTTTTTT
TRBJ2-5,.,TRBD2,TRBV28,CASSSLASGRIQTQYF,TGTGCCAGCAGTTCCCTGGCTAGCGGGAGGATCCAGACCCAGTACTTC
TRBJ2-7,.,TRBD1,TRBV2,CASKMGTGNSYEQYF,TGTGCCAGCAAGATGGGGACAGGCAACTCCTACGAGCAGTACTTC
TRBJ1-2,many,.,TRBV2,CASSLDSLRGYTF,TGTGCCAGCAGTTTGGACAGCTTGAGAGGCTACACCTTC
TRBJ1-2,.,.,TRBV20-1,CSASRHDGYTF,TGCAGTGCTAGCAGACACGATGGCTACACCTTC
TRBJ2-5,.,TRBD1,TRBV11-2,CASSLVGRGRRETQYF,TGTGCCAGCAGCTTAGTCGGCAGGGGGCGCAGGGAGACCCAGTACTTC
TRBJ1-1,.,.,TRBV15,CATQQESLSTEAFF,TGTGCCACTCAACAGGAAAGTCTGAGCACTGAAGCTTTCTTT
TRBJ1-1,.,.,TRBV3-1/TRBV3-2,CASSQDGRSEAFF,TGTGCCAGCAGCCAAGATGGGAGGTCTGAAGCTTTCTTT
TRBJ2-1,.,TRBD2,TRBV13,CASSPGGGSEQFF,TGTGCCAGCAGCCCGGGGGGAGGCTCTGAGCAGTTCTTC
TRBJ2-7,.,.,TRBV5-4,CASSLTGKSYEQYF,TGTGCCAGCAGCTTAACCGGGAAGTCCTACGAGCAGTACTTC
TRBJ1-3,.,TRBD1,TRBV10-3,CAIGGGQVNSGNTIYF,TGTGCCATCGGGGGGGGACAGGTTAACTCTGGAAACACCATATATTTT
TRBJ1-1,once,.,TRBV29-1,CSAPYGENTEAFF,TGCAGCGCCCCGTACGGGGAGAACACTGAAGCTTTCTTT